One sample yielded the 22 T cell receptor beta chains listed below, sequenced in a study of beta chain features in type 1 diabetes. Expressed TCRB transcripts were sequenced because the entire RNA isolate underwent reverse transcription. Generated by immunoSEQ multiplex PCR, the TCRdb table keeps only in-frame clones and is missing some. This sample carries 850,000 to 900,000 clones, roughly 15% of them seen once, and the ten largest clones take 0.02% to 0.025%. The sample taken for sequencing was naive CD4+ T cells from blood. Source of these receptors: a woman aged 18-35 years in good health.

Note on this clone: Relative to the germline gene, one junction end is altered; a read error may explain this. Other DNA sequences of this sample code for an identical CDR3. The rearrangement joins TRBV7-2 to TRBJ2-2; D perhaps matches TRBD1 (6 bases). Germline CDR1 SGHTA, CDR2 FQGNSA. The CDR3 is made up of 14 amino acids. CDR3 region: CASSRDRRAGELFF. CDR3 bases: TGTGCCAGCAGCCGAGACAGGAGAGCCGGGGAACTGTTTTTT.

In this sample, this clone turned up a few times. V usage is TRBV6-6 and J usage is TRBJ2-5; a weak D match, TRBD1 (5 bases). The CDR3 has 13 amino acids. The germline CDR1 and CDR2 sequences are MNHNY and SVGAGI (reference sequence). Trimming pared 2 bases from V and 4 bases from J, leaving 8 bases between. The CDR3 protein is CASSYLDTETQYF. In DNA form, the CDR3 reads TGTGCCAGCAGTTACCTGGACACAGAGACCCAGTACTTC.

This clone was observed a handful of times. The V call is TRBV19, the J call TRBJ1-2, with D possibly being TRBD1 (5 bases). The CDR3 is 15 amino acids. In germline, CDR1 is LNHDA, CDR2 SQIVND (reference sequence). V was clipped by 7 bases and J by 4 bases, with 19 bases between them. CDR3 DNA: TGTGCCAGTACCTCTGGGACGGCAAACTCCTATGGCTACACCTTC. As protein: CASTSGTANSYGYTF.

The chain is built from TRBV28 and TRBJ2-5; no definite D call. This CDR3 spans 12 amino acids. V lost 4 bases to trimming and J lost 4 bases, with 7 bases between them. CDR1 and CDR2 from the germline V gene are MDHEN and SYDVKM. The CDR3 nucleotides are TGTGCCAGCAGTTCGACGGGAGAGACCCAGTACTTC. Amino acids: CASSSTGETQYF. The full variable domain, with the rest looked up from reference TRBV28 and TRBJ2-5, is DVKVTQSSRYLVKRTGEKVFLECVQDMDHENMFWYRQDPGLGLRLIYFSYDVKMKEKGDIPEGYSVSREKKERFSLILESASTNQTSMYLCASSSTGETQYFGPGTRLLVL.

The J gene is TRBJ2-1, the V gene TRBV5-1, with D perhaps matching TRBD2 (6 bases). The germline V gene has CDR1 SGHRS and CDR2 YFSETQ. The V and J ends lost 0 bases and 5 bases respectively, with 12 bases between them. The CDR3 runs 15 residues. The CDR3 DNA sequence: TGCGCCAGCAGCTTGGGTCCTAGCGCCCACAATGAGCAGTTCTTC. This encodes CASSLGPSAHNEQFF.

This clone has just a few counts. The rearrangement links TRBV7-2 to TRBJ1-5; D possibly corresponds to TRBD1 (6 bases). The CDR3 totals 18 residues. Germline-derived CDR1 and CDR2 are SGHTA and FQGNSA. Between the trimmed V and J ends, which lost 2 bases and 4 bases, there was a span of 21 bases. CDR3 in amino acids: CASSLKEEGEGPNQPQHF. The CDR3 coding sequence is TGTGCCAGCAGCTTAAAGGAGGAGGGGGAAGGCCCAAATCAGCCCCAGCATTTT.

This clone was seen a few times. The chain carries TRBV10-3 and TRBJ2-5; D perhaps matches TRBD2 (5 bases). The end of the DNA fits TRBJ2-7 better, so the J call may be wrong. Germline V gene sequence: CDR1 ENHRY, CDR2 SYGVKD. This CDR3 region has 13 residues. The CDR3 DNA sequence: TGTGCCATCCAGATAGCGCCATCCTACGAGCAGTACTTC. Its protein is CAIQIAPSYEQYF.

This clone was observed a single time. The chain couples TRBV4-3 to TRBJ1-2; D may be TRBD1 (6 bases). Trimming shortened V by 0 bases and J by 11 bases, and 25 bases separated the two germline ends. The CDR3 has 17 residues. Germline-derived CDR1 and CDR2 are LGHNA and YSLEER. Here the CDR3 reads CASSQERRAQGYQPYTF. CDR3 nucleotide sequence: TGCGCCAGCAGCCAAGAAAGGAGGGCACAGGGTTATCAACCGTACACCTTC.

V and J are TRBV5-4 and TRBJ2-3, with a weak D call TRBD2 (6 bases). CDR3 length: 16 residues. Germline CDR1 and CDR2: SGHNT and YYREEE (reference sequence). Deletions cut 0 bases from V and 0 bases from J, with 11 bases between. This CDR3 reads CASSLGVGTSTDTQYF. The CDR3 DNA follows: TGTGCCAGCAGCTTGGGGGTGGGGACTAGCACAGATACGCAGTATTTT.

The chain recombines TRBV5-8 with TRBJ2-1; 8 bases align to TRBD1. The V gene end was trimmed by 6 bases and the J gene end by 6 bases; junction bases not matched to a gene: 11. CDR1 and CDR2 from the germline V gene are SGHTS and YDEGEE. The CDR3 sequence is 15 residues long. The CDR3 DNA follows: TGTGCCAGCACCGGGTTCCCCACAGGGGGCAATGAGCAGTTCTTC. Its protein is CASTGFPTGGNEQFF.

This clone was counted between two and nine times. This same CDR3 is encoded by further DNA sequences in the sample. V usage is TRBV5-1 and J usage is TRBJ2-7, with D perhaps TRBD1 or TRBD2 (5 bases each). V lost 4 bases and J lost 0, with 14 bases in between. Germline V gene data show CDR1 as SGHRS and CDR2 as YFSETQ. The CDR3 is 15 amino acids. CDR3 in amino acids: CASSLGTGSSYEQYF. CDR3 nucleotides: TGCGCCAGCAGCCTTGGGACGGGAAGCTCCTACGAGCAGTACTTC.

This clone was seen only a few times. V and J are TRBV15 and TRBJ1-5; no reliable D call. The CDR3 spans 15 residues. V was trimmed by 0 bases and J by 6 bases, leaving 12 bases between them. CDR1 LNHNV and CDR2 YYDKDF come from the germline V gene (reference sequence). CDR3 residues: CATSRDRHEGQPQHF. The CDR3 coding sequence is TGTGCCACCAGCAGAGATCGGCATGAGGGTCAGCCCCAGCATTTT.

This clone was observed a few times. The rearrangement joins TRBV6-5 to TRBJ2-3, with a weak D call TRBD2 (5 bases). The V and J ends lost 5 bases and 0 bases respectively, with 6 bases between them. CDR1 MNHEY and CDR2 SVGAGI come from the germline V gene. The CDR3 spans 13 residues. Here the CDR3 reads CASSGLSTDTQYF. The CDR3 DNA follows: TGTGCCAGCAGTGGACTTAGCACAGATACGCAGTATTTT.

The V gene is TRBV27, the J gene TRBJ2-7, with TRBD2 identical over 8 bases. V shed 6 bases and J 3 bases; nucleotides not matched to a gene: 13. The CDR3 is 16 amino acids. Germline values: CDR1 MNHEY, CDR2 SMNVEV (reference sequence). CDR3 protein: CASSPAGTRSYYEQYF. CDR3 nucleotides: TGTGCCAGCAGCCCCGCGGGGACTAGGAGTTACTACGAGCAGTACTTC.

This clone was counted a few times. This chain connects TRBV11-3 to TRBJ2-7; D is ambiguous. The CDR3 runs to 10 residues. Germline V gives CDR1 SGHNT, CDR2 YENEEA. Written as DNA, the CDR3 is TGTGCTCCGGAAAAGGGCGAGCAGTACTTC. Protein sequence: CAPEKGEQYF.

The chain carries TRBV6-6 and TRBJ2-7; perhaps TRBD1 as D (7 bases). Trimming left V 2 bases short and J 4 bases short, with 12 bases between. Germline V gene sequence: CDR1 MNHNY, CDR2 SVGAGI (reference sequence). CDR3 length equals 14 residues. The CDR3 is CASSYKAGGYEQYF. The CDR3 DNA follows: TGTGCCAGCAGTTACAAGGCAGGGGGGTACGAGCAGTACTTC.

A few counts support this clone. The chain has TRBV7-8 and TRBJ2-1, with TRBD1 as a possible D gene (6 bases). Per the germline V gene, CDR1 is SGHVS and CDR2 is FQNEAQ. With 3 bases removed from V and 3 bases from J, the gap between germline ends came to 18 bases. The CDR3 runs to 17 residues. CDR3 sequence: CASSFRTALTNYNEQFF. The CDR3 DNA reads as TGTGCCAGCAGCTTTCGGACAGCCCTAACAAACTACAATGAGCAGTTCTTC.

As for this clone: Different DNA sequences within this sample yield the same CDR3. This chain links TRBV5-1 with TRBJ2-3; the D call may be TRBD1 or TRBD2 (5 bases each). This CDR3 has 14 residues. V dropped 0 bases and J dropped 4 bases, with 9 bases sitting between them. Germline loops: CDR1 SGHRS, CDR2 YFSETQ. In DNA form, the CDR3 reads TGCGCCAGCAGCTTGGCCACGGGGCCAGATACGCAGTATTTT. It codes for CASSLATGPDTQYF.

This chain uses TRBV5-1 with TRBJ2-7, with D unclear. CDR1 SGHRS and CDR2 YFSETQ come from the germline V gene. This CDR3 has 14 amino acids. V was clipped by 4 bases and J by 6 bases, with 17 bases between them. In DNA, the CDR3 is TGCGCCAGCAGCCCTGGGGTCCTGTCTGGCGAGCAGTACTTC. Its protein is CASSPGVLSGEQYF.

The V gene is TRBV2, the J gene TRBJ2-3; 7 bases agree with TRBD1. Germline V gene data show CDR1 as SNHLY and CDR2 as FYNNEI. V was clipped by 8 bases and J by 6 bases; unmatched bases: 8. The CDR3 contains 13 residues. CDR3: CASRGQNLDTQYF. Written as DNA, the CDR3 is TGTGCCAGCCGGGGACAGAATTTGGATACGCAGTATTTT.

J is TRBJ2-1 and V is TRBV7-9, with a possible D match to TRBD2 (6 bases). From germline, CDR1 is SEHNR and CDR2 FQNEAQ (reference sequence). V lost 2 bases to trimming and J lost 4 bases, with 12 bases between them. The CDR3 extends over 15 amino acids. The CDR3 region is CASSLRLVAYNEQFF. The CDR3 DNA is TGTGCCAGCAGCTTAAGACTAGTCGCATACAATGAGCAGTTCTTC.

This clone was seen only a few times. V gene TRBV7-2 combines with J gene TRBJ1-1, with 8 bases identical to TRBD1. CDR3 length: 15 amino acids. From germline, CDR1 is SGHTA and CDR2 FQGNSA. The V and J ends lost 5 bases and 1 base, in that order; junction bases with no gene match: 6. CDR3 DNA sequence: TGTGCCAGCAGCCCTGGACAGGGACCGAACACTGAAGCTTTCTTT. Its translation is CASSPGQGPNTEAFF.